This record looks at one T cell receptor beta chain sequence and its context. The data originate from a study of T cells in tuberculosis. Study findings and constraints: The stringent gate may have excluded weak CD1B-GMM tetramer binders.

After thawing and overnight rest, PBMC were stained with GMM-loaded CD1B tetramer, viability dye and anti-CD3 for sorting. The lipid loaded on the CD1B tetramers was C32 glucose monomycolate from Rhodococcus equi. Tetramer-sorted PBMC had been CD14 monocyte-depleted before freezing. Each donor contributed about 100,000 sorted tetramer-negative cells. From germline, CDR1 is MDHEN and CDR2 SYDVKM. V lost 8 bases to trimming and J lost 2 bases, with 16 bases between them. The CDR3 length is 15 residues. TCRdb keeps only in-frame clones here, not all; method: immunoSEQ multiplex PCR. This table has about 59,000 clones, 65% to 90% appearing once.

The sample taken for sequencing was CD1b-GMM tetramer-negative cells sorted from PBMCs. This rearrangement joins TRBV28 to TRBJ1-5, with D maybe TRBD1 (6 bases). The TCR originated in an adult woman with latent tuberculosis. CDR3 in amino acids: CASLPERQGNQPQHF. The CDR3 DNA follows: TGTGCCAGCCTTCCCGAACGACAGGGCAATCAGCCCCAGCATTTT.